This T cell receptor beta chain was captured in a study of CD8 T cells in Susac syndrome. This clonotype showed up just once. RNA amounts of about 0.5 to 1 ug underwent reverse transcription with random hexamers. TCRdb passed the immunoSEQ multiplex PCR reads through MiXCR, listing each CDR3 protein once. The top ten hold approximately 0.12% of the sample, which has about 170,000 distinct CDR3 sequences, roughly 95% seen once. Recently defined diagnostic criteria classed the Susac syndrome patients as definite or probable. Isolation of CD8+ and CD4+ T cells was performed negatively, whereas enrichment of TEMRA cells was done by FACS. The specimen was CD4+ T cells from PBMCs. This receptor was obtained from a human donor with Susac syndrome.

The CDR3 DNA reads as TGTGCCTGCCCGCCGAAAGCGGGAGTCTCTGGGGAGCTGTTTTTT. Translating it yields CACPPKAGVSGELFF. The chain employs TRBV30 and TRBJ2-2; 8 nucleotides match TRBD2. The CDR3 is made up of 15 amino acids. Trimming took 6 bases from V and 8 from J; bases not matched to a gene: 14. Per germline, CDR1 GTSNPN and CDR2 SVGIG (reference sequence). The full variable domain, in which reference TRBV30 and TRBJ2-2 provide the parts outside the CDR3, is SQTIHQWPATLVQPVGSPLSLECTVEGTSNPNLYWYRQAAGRGLQLLFYSVGIGQISSEVPQNLSASRPQDRQFILSSKKLLLSDSGFYLCACPPKAGVSGELFFGEGSRLTVL.